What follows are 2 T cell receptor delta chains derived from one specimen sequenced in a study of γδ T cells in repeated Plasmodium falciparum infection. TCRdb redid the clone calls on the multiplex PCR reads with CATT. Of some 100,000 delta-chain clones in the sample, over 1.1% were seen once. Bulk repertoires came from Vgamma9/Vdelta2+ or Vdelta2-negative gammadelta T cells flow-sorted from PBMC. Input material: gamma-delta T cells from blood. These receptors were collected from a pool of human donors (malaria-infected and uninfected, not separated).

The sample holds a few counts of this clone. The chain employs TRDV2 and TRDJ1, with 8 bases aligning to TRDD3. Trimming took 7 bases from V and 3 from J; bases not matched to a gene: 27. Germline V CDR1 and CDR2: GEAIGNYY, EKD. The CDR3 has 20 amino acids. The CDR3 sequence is CAWDFHDRTFGLGVPDKLIF. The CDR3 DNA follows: TGTGCCTGGGACTTCCACGACCGGACCTTTGGACTGGGGGTCCCCGATAAACTCATCTTT.

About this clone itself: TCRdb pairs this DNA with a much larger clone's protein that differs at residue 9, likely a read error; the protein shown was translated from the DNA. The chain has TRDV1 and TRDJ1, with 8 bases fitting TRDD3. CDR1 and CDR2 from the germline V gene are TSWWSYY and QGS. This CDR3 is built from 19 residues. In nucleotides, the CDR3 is TGCGCTCTTGGGGAACTAGTATCCATTGTACTGGGGGACACCGATAAACTCATCTTT. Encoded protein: CALGELVSIVLGDTDKLIF.